This TCR beta chain was observed in a study of T cell repertoires in cytomegalovirus infection. The wider study: Indications of both CMV infection and matching HLA type were provided by public TCR beta signatures. Study-level results: Identification of carriers of CMV plus the relevant HLA was performed using cumulative public TCR beta family frequency.

With regard to this clonotype: What it binds is not known.

Each CDR3 protein gets one entry after TCRdb re-called the reads with MiXCR. Counted here are 450,000 to 650,000 distinct CDR3 sequences, 26% occurring once; the ten biggest clones make up roughly 13%. The germline gives CDR1 DFQATT, CDR2 SNEGSKA (reference sequence). The CDR3 consists of 14 residues. Trimming stripped 5 bases from V and 6 bases from J, with 16 bases between. The sample consisted of PBMCs. The gene calls are TRBV20-1 and TRBJ1-4, with D hard to call. The receptor comes from a human donor in good health (CMV status not recorded). Some clones in this sample may be carry-over from other donors' samples. The CDR3 sequence: CSALLVGSDEKLFF. The CDR3 DNA reads TGCAGTGCTCTCCTCGTGGGGTCAGATGAAAAACTGTTTTTT.